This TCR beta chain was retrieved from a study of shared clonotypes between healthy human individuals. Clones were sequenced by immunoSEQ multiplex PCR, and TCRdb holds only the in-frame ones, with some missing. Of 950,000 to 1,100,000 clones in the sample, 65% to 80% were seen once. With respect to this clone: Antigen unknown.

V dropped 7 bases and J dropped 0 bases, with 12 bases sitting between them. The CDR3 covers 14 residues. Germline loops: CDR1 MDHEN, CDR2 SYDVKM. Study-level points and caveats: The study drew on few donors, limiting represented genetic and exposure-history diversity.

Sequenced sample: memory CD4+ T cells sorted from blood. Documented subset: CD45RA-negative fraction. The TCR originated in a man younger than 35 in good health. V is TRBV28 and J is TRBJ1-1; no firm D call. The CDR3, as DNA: TGTGCCAGCAACGAGGGAGGAGTGAACACTGAAGCTTTCTTT. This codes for CASNEGGVNTEAFF. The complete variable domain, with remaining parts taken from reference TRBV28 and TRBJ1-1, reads DVKVTQSSRYLVKRTGEKVFLECVQDMDHENMFWYRQDPGLGLRLIYFSYDVKMKEKGDIPEGYSVSREKKERFSLILESASTNQTSMYLCASNEGGVNTEAFFGQGTRLTVV.